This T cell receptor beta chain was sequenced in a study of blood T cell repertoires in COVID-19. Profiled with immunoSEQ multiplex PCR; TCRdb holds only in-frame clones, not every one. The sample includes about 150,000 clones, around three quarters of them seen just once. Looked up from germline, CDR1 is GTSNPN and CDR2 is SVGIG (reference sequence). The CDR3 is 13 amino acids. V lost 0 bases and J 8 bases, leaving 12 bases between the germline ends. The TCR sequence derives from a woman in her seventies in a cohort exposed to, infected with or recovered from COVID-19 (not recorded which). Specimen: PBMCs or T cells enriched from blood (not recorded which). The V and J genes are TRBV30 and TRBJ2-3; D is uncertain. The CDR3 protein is CAWSVLFPGTQYF. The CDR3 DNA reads TGTGCCTGGAGTGTATTGTTCCCGGGTACGCAGTATTTT.